Listed here are 9 T cell receptor beta chains from one sample, sequenced in a study of regulatory T cells in long-lasting Graves disease (dated by TCRdb to the early 2020s). The time point label here, explained by the study, means: newly diagnosed GD, antithyroid drugs for less than 3 months. For both TCR sequencing and RNA sequencing, RNA was extracted from PBMCs in TRIzol. Libraries were built with multiplex PCR. TCRdb shows the sequencer as Illumina HiSeq 4000. CDR3 regions were amplified by Arm-PCR with iRepertoire HTBI primers to construct TCR beta libraries. TCRdb reran the public reads through fastp at Q25 and MiXCR, keeping productive beta chains. Here each entry gathers all rows of one CDR3 protein and keeps the most common genes and DNA. This sample is represented by approximately 460,000 distinct CDR3 sequences; over 15% of them were singletons. The ten largest clones take up roughly 10% of the sample.

This same sample was also part of a study on T cells in Graves' hyperthyroidism and ophthalmopathy.

The sequenced sample was peripheral blood mononuclear cells (PBMCs), obtained at new diagnosis, from a patient treated with antithyroid drugs. The receptor source for this set is a woman in her twenties or thirties with Graves disease. Donor details come from another sample of the same person, matched by shared clones.

This clonotype was observed many times. The J gene is TRBJ2-3, the V gene TRBV5-1; D is tentatively TRBD1 or TRBD2 (5 bases each). Germline CDR1 reads SGHRS; CDR2 reads YFSETQ. V lost 7 bases, J lost 0 bases, and 12 bases lay in between. The CDR3 is made up of 14 amino acids. CDR3 bases: TGCGCCAGCGAGGTGGGGGTCAGCACAGATACGCAGTATTTT. It encodes CASEVGVSTDTQYF. The full variable domain, completed using reference TRBV5-1 and TRBJ2-3, is KAGVTQTPRYLIKTRGQQVTLSCSPISGHRSVSWYQQTPGQGLQFLFEYFSETQRNKGNFPGRFSGRQFSNSRSEMNVSTLELGDSALYLCASEVGVSTDTQYFGPGTRLTVL.

The sample holds many counts of this clonotype. The chain carries TRBV28 and TRBJ1-2, with TRBD1 as a possible D gene (5 bases). This CDR3 is 15 amino acids long. Germline V gene sequence: CDR1 MDHEN, CDR2 SYDVKM. Trimming removed 7 bases from V and 4 bases from J, with 19 bases in between. The CDR3 bases are TGTGCCAGCAAAGGGACGGGGGGTCTTTCCTATGGCTACACCTTC. This encodes CASKGTGGLSYGYTF.

This clonotype was found many times. The V gene is TRBV5-1, the J gene TRBJ1-1; weak D call: TRBD1 (6 bases). This CDR3 region has 13 residues. The germline V gene has CDR1 SGHRS and CDR2 YFSETQ. Trimming took 7 bases from V and 2 from J, leaving 12 bases between them. CDR3: CASGMDSNTEAFF. CDR3 nucleotide sequence: TGCGCCAGCGGGATGGACAGCAACACTGAAGCTTTCTTT.

This clonotype was seen ten or more times. This chain connects TRBV5-5 to TRBJ2-5; TRBD1 matches at 7 bases. This CDR3 has 16 residues. Germline V gives CDR1 SGHKS, CDR2 YYEKEE (reference sequence). J was trimmed by 1 base and V by 4 bases; bases with no gene match: 10. CDR3 bases: TGTGCCAGCAGCGGACTCCGTACAGGGGCCCAAGAGACCCAGTACTTC. Protein: CASSGLRTGAQETQYF. The full variable domain, its missing parts supplied by reference TRBV5-5 and TRBJ2-5, is DAGVTQSPTHLIKTRGQQVTLRCSPISGHKSVSWYQQVLGQGPQFIFQYYEKEERGRGNFPDRFSARQFPNYSSELNVNALLLGDSALYLCASSGLRTGAQETQYFGPGTRLLVL.

This clonotype was observed at least ten times. V gene TRBV28 combines with J gene TRBJ1-1; D unclear. This CDR3 is 13 amino acids long. Trimming cost V 7 bases and J 7 bases, with 16 bases left between them. Germline CDR1 and CDR2: MDHEN and SYDVKM. In nucleotides, the CDR3 is TGTGCCAGCACCTCATCTTACGGCCTTGAAGCTTTCTTT. Translating it yields CASTSSYGLEAFF.

This clonotype was picked up a small number of times. V is TRBV14 and J is TRBJ1-2; D gene unclear. The CDR3 is 14 residues long. Germline V gene sequence: CDR1 SGHDN, CDR2 FVKESK. Trimming pared 4 bases from V and 8 bases from J, leaving 17 bases between. The DNA for the CDR3 is TGTGCCAGCAGCCCAACCGGTTCAGGAGGGGGCTACACCTTC. Translation: CASSPTGSGGGYTF. Variable domain in full (rest from reference TRBV14 and TRBJ1-2): EAGVTQFPSHSVIEKGQTVTLRCDPISGHDNLYWYRRVMGKEIKFLLHFVKESKQDESGMPNNRFLAERTGGTYSTLKVQPAELEDSGVYFCASSPTGSGGGYTFGSGTRLTVV.

V and J are TRBV11-3 and TRBJ2-1, with 14 bases aligning to TRBD2. The CDR3 covers 19 residues. V lost 2 bases to trimming and J lost 1 base; unmatched junction nucleotides: 7. Germline CDR1 SGHNT, CDR2 YENEEA. The CDR3 coding sequence is TGTGCCAGCAGCTTATCCGGGACTAGCGGGAGTAGTTCCTACAATGAGCAGTTCTTC. Its translation: CASSLSGTSGSSSYNEQFF.

In this sample, this clonotype turned up many times. The chain is built from TRBV27 and TRBJ2-1; D gene unclear. Germline V gene data show CDR1 as MNHEY and CDR2 as SMNVEV (reference sequence). Trimming pared 6 bases from V and 5 bases from J, leaving 11 bases between. CDR3 length equals 13 residues. CDR3 sequence (DNA): TGTGCCAGCAGCTTAAGCAGAGACAATGAGCAGTTCTTC. This encodes CASSLSRDNEQFF.

V and J are TRBV9 and TRBJ2-5; TRBD2 aligns across 14 bases. V trimming: 3 bases; J trimming: 1 base; junction bases outside the gene matches: 11. Germline assignment: CDR1 SGDLS and CDR2 YYNGEE. The length of the CDR3 is 19 residues. In DNA, the CDR3 is TGTGCCAGCAGCGCAGGGACTAGCGGGAGTGGTGGGTCCCAAGAGACCCAGTACTTC. Translated: CASSAGTSGSGGSQETQYF.